The 26 T cell receptor beta chains reported below all come from one sample, sequenced in a study of CD8+CD57+ T cells in acquired aplastic anemia. Patients picked for sequencing had shown CD8+CD57+ cell expansion detected by flow cytometry. TCR beta VDJ combinations and CDR3 sequences were profiled from genomic DNA. In TCRdb, the reads were re-called with MiXCR into one record per CDR3 protein. The sample shows 220,000 or so distinct CDR3 sequences, around three fifths of them seen only once. Source material: sorted CD4+, CD8+, or CD8+CD57+ T cells (not recorded which) from PBMCs. These receptors all stem from a human donor with aplastic anemia.

V is TRBV5-5 and J is TRBJ2-1; 11 nucleotides agree with TRBD2. The CDR3 runs to 14 residues. From germline, CDR1 is SGHKS and CDR2 YYEKEE (reference sequence). Trimming cost V 4 bases and J 8 bases; bases outside gene matches: 5. The CDR3 is CASSPGLADDEQFF. The CDR3 DNA sequence: TGTGCCAGCAGCCCGGGACTAGCGGACGATGAGCAGTTCTTC.

This clonotype was observed once. The chain uses TRBV7-8 and TRBJ1-5; 7 bases are shared with TRBD1. The V segment lost 4 bases and the J segment 6 bases; nucleotides outside the gene matches: 12. The CDR3 totals 16 residues. Germline-derived CDR1 and CDR2 are SGHVS and FQNEAQ. The CDR3 DNA follows: TGTGCCAGCAGCTCACCGGACAGGTCTTGGGGTCAGCCCCAGCATTTT. Protein product: CASSSPDRSWGQPQHF.

The V call is TRBV7-2, the J call TRBJ2-1; 15 bases are a match to TRBD2. Germline assignment: CDR1 SGHTA and CDR2 FQGNSA. With 4 bases clipped from V and 6 bases from J, the junction kept 10 bases outside the gene matches. The CDR3 has 18 residues. CDR3 coding DNA: TGTGCCAGCAGCTCGCCACGCGGACTAGCGGGAGGGTTCAATGAGCAGTTCTTC. Protein: CASSSPRGLAGGFNEQFF.

As regards this clonotype: The junction departs from germline at one end; a sequencing error may be responsible. The rearrangement joins TRBV5-5 to TRBJ2-1, with TRBD2 identical over 8 bases. This CDR3 contains 16 residues. Germline assignment: CDR1 SGHKS and CDR2 YYEKEE (reference sequence). CDR3 amino acids: CASSPRTSSTYNEQFF. For the CDR3, the DNA is TGCGCCAGCAGCCCCCGGACTAGCTCAACGTACAATGAGCAGTTCTTC.

The genes are TRBV29-1 and TRBJ1-4; D gene uncertain. Germline CDR1 and CDR2: SQVTM and ANQGSEA. This CDR3 is built from 12 residues. The V gene lost 5 bases and the J gene lost 2 bases, with 6 bases spanning the gap. The CDR3 loop reads CSVQGTNEKLFF. For the CDR3, the DNA is TGCAGCGTTCAAGGGACTAATGAAAAACTGTTTTTT.

The count of this clonotype is one. The CDR3 nucleotides are TGTGCCACCAGTGTTTACAGTGTCGATGAGCAGTTCTTC. Protein product: CATSVYSVDEQFF. This chain joins TRBV24-1 and TRBJ2-1; no definite D call. Per germline, CDR1 KGHDR and CDR2 SFDVKD. The CDR3 extends over 13 amino acids. V was trimmed by 5 bases and J by 8 bases, leaving 12 bases between them.

This clonotype appeared a single time. CDR3 protein: CAGRKRAADTQYF. The CDR3 DNA is TGTGCCGGCCGCAAGCGGGCAGCAGATACGCAGTATTTT. This chain uses TRBV24-1 with TRBJ2-3, with TRBD2 as a possible D gene (6 bases). The germline gives CDR1 KGHDR, CDR2 SFDVKD. The V gene lost 12 bases and the J gene lost 4 bases, with 16 bases spanning the gap. This CDR3 is 13 amino acids long.

CDR3 residues: CASSLGSGAGETQYF. The CDR3 DNA sequence: TGTGCCAGCAGCTTAGGGTCCGGGGCCGGGGAGACCCAGTACTTC. The chain employs TRBV2 and TRBJ2-5; D may match TRBD1 or TRBD2 (5 bases each). The length of the CDR3 is 15 residues. CDR1 SNHLY and CDR2 FYNNEI come from the germline V gene. Trimming removed 6 bases at V and 5 bases at J, with 19 bases between.

Only one count was recorded for this clonotype. J is TRBJ2-3 and V is TRBV20-1; 10 bases agree with TRBD1. Per germline, CDR1 DFQATT and CDR2 SNEGSKA (reference sequence). The CDR3 is 13 amino acids. V lost 6 bases to trimming and J lost 6 bases; unmatched junction nucleotides: 6. The CDR3 nucleotides read TGCAGTGCGCCGGGACAGGGGATGGATACGCAGTATTTT. Amino acid sequence: CSAPGQGMDTQYF.

This clonotype was recorded a few times. The rearrangement links TRBV24-1 to TRBJ2-7, with 13 bases matching TRBD2. The CDR3 loop spans 16 amino acids. The trim removed 6 bases at V and 2 bases at J, leaving 6 bases unmatched. The germline V gene has CDR1 KGHDR and CDR2 SFDVKD. CDR3 region: CATSPSGTSGTYEQYF. The DNA for the CDR3 is TGTGCCACCAGTCCGTCCGGGACTAGCGGGACCTACGAGCAGTACTTC.

The rearrangement uses TRBV19 and TRBJ1-5; tentative D call: TRBD1 (6 bases). The V end was cut by 3 bases, the J end by 0 bases, with 9 bases between. CDR1 LNHDA and CDR2 SQIVND come from the germline V gene (reference sequence). This CDR3 has 15 residues. The CDR3 loop is CASSMDSYSNQPQHF. The CDR3 DNA sequence: TGTGCCAGTAGTATGGACAGCTATAGCAATCAGCCCCAGCATTTT.

The gene calls are TRBV20-1 and TRBJ1-5; D not resolved. The ends were cut back, 5 bases at V and 1 base at J, with 12 bases in the middle. The V gene's germline CDR1 is DFQATT and CDR2 SNEGSKA (reference sequence). This CDR3 has 14 residues. The CDR3 loop reads CSAFLSNSNQPQHF. The CDR3 nucleotides read TGCAGTGCTTTCCTTAGCAACAGCAATCAGCCCCAGCATTTT.

This clonotype was detected many times. The chain recombines TRBV14 with TRBJ1-4, with 11 bases lining up with TRBD1. V lost 3 bases to trimming and J lost 7 bases; unmatched junction nucleotides: 1. Germline V lookup: CDR1 SGHDN, CDR2 FVKESK. The CDR3 consists of 14 residues. The CDR3 nucleotides read TGTGCCAGCAGCCAGGACAGGGGGCCTGAAAAACTGTTTTTT. Amino acids: CASSQDRGPEKLFF.

The rearrangement joins TRBV20-1 to TRBJ2-2; D is perhaps TRBD2 (7 bases). CDR1 is DFQATT, CDR2 SNEGSKA, per germline (reference sequence). The CDR3 runs 17 residues. V lost 0 bases to trimming and J lost 3 bases, with 17 bases between them. The CDR3 reads CSARDVVRGGDTGELFF. The CDR3 region has the DNA TGCAGTGCTAGAGATGTTGTAAGGGGGGGCGACACCGGGGAGCTGTTTTTT.

In its sample, this clonotype was seen once. The chain joins TRBV5-1 to TRBJ1-2; tentatively, D is TRBD1 (5 bases). Trimming removed 0 bases from V and 3 bases from J, with 12 bases in between. The CDR3 sequence is 15 residues long. CDR1 SGHRS and CDR2 YFSETQ come from the germline V gene. CDR3 amino acids: CASSLATGDHYGYTF. CDR3 DNA sequence: TGCGCCAGCAGCTTGGCCACGGGGGACCACTATGGCTACACCTTC.

This clonotype was seen ten or more times. The V and J genes are TRBV7-9 and TRBJ2-1, with 16 positions matching TRBD2. Germline CDR1 and CDR2: SEHNR and FQNEAQ (reference sequence). The CDR3 length is 18 residues. The V gene end was trimmed by 5 bases and the J gene end by 5 bases; junction bases not matched to a gene: 9. CDR3 in amino acids: CASSPGTSGGGKNNEQFF. The CDR3 DNA is TGTGCCAGCAGCCCCGGGACTAGCGGGGGGGGGAAGAACAATGAGCAGTTCTTC.

V gene TRBV7-2 combines with J gene TRBJ1-2; tentative D call: TRBD1 (6 bases). CDR1 and CDR2 from the germline V gene are SGHTA and FQGNSA. V was trimmed by 1 base and J by 6 bases, leaving 12 bases between them. The CDR3 contains 14 residues. CDR3 in amino acids: CASSLGRGEDGYTF. The CDR3 DNA reads TGTGCCAGCAGCTTAGGGAGGGGGGAAGATGGCTACACCTTC.

This clonotype was seen a handful of times. The J gene is TRBJ2-7, the V gene TRBV29-1; 8 bases are shared with TRBD1. In germline, CDR1 is SQVTM, CDR2 ANQGSEA. The CDR3 has 14 amino acids. Trimming took 6 bases from V and 1 from J; bases not matched to a gene: 8. In DNA, the CDR3 is TGCAGCGTCGCCTCCGGACAGGGATCCTACGAGCAGTACTTC. As protein: CSVASGQGSYEQYF.

This sequence joins TRBV29-1 and TRBJ2-1; D is possibly TRBD2 (6 bases). The germline V gene encodes CDR1 SQVTM and CDR2 ANQGSEA. CDR3 length: 14 amino acids. With 7 bases removed from V and 2 bases from J, the gap between germline ends came to 15 bases. CDR3 nucleotides: TGCAGCGCCGGGAGCGTCCCCACCTACAATGAGCAGTTCTTC. Protein product: CSAGSVPTYNEQFF.

This chain links TRBV7-9 with TRBJ1-5; D gene unclear. Trimming left V 5 bases short and J 2 bases short, with 13 bases between. The CDR3 extends over 15 amino acids. Germline V gene sequence: CDR1 SEHNR, CDR2 FQNEAQ (reference sequence). The CDR3, as DNA: TGTGCCAGCAGCCCCCAGCCCCAGGGCAATCAGCCCCAGCATTTT. Protein: CASSPQPQGNQPQHF.

The chain links TRBV19 to TRBJ1-2; 8 positions agree with TRBD1. The CDR3 runs to 14 residues. With 6 bases clipped from V and 4 bases from J, the junction kept 7 bases outside the gene matches. Germline lookup yields CDR1 LNHDA and CDR2 SQIVND (reference sequence). The CDR3 here is CASRDRADPYGYTF. For the CDR3, the DNA is TGTGCCAGTAGGGACAGGGCAGATCCCTATGGCTACACCTTC.

This chain links TRBV15 with TRBJ2-7, with D tentatively TRBD1 (6 bases). V was trimmed by 3 bases and J by 5 bases, leaving 23 bases between them. The CDR3 is 17 residues long. Per the germline V gene, CDR1 is LNHNV and CDR2 is YYDKDF (reference sequence). As DNA, the CDR3 is TGTGCCACCAGCAGCTCAGAGGGGGACCCGGCTCTCGACGAGCAGTACTTC. It specifies CATSSSEGDPALDEQYF.

V is TRBV29-1 and J is TRBJ1-3; unclear D gene. Trimming took off 3 bases at V and 1 base at J, with 13 bases between the two ends. Germline CDR1 reads SQVTM; CDR2 reads ANQGSEA. This CDR3 comprises 15 residues. In DNA form, the CDR3 reads TGCAGCGTTGATGTGGGGAGCTTGTCTGGAAACACCATATATTTT. This sequence encodes CSVDVGSLSGNTIYF. Combining the CDR3 with reference TRBV29-1 and TRBJ1-3 gives the whole variable domain SAVISQKPSRDICQRGTSLTIQCQVDSQVTMMFWYRQQPGQSLTLIATANQGSEATYESGFVIDKFPISRPNLTFSTLTVSNMSPEDSSIYLCSVDVGSLSGNTIYFGEGSWLTVV.

The J gene is TRBJ1-1, the V gene TRBV10-3; D remains unclear. There are 13 residues in the CDR3. The V and J ends lost 8 bases and 1 base respectively, with 11 bases between them. CDR1 ENHRY and CDR2 SYGVKD come from the germline V gene. The CDR3 DNA follows: TGTGCCATCTTAGGCAGAGAGAACACTGAAGCTTTCTTT. Amino acid sequence: CAILGRENTEAFF.

This clonotype was picked up many times. The chain is built from TRBV10-2 and TRBJ2-3, with 7 bases lining up with TRBD2. The CDR3 has 15 residues. The V segment lost 4 bases and the J segment 1 base; nucleotides outside the gene matches: 5. Germline lookup yields CDR1 WSHSY and CDR2 SAAADI. The CDR3 loop reads CASSGRLAGTDTQYF. The DNA of the CDR3 is TGCGCCAGCAGTGGTCGACTAGCCGGCACAGATACGCAGTATTTT.

CDR3: CASSSQPRTSGVTYEQYF. CDR3 in DNA: TGCGCCAGCAGCTCGCAGCCAAGGACTAGCGGTGTAACCTACGAGCAGTACTTC. This chain links TRBV5-1 with TRBJ2-7, with 10 bases matching TRBD2. This CDR3 is 18 amino acids long. J lost 2 bases, V lost 3 bases, and 14 bases had no gene match. CDR1 is SGHRS, CDR2 YFSETQ, per germline.